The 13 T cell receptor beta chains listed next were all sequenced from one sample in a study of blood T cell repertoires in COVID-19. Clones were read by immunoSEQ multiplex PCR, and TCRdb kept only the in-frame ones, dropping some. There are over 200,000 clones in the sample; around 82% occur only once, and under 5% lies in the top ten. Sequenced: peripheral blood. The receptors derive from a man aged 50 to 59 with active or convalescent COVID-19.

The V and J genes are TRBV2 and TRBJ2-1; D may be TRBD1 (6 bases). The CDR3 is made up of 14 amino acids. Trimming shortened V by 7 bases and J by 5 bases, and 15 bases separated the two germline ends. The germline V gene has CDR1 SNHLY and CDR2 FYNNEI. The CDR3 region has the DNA TGTGCCAGCAAGGGGCAGGGGTACGACAATGAGCAGTTCTTC. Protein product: CASKGQGYDNEQFF.

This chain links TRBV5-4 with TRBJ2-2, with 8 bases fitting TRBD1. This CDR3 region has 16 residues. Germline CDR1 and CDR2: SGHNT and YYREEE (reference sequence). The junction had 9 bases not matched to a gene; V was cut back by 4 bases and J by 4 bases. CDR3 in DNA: TGTGCCAGCAGCAACCCCGGGACAGGTTCCACCGGGGAGCTGTTTTTT. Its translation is CASSNPGTGSTGELFF.

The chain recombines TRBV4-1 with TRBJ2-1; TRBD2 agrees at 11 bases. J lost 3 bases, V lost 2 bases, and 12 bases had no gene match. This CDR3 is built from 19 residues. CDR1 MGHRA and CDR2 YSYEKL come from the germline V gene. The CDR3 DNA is TGCGCCAGCAGCCAACCCCGGAAGGGACTAGCGGAGTACTACAATGAGCAGTTCTTC. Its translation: CASSQPRKGLAEYYNEQFF.

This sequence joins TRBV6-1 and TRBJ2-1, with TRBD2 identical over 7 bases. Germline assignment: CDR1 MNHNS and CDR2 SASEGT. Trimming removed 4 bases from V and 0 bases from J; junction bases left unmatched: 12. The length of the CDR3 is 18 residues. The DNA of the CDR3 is TGTGCCAGCAGTGCCCGGGGGGAACAACACTTCTCCTACAATGAGCAGTTCTTC. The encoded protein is CASSARGEQHFSYNEQFF.

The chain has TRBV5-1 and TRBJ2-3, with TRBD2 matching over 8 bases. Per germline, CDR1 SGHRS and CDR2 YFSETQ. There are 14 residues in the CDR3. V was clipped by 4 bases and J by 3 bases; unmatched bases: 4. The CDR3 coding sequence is TGCGCCAGCAGCCCGGGACTAGTAACAGATACGCAGTATTTT. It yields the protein CASSPGLVTDTQYF.

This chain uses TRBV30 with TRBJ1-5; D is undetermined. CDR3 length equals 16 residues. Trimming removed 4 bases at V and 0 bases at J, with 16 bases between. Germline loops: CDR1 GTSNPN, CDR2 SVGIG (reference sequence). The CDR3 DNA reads TGTGCCTGGACTCCCGTCGGGTTATTTAGCAATCAGCCCCAGCATTTT. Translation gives CAWTPVGLFSNQPQHF.

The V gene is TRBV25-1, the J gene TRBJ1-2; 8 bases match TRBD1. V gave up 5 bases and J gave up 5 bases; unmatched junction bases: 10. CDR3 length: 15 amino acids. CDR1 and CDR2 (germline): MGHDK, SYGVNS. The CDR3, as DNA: TGTGCCAGCAGTATTTCCGGGACAGGTATATATGGCTACACCTTC. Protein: CASSISGTGIYGYTF.

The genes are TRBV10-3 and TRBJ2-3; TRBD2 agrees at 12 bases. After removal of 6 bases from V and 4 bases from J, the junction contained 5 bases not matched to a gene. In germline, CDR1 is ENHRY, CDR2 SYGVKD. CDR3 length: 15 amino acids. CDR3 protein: CAISLLAGGPDTQYF. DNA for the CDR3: TGTGCCATCAGCCTACTAGCGGGGGGTCCAGATACGCAGTATTTT.

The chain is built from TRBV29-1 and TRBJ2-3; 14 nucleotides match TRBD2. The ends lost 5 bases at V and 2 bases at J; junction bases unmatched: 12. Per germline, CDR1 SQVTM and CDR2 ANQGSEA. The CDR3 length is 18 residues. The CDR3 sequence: CSVKGLAGAKVDTDTQYF. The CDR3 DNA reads TGCAGCGTTAAGGGACTAGCGGGGGCCAAAGTGGACACAGATACGCAGTATTTT.

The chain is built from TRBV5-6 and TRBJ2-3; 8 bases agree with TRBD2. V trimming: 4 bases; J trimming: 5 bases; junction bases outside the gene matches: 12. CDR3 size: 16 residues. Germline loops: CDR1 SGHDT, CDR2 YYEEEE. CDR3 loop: CASSRHGGAGVDTQYF. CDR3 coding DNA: TGTGCCAGCAGCCGCCACGGGGGGGCGGGTGTAGATACGCAGTATTTT.

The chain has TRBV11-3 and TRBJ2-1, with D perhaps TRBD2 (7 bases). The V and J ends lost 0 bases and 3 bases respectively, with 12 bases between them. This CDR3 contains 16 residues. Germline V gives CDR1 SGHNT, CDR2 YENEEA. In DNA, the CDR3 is TGTGCCAGCAGCTTAGAAGGCGGGGGCATCTACAATGAGCAGTTCTTC. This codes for CASSLEGGGIYNEQFF.

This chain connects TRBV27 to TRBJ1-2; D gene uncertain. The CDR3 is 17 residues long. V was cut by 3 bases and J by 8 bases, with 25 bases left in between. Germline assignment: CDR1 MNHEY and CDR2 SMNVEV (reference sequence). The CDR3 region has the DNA TGTGCCAGCAGTTTTAGAGCCGCCCCGGGGAATCGGCAAGGCTACACCTTC. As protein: CASSFRAAPGNRQGYTF.

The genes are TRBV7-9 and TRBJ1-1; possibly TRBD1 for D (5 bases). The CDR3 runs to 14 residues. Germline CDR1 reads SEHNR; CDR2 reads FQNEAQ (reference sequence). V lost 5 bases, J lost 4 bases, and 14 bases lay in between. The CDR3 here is CASSPGGFATEAFF. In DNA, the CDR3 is TGTGCCAGCAGCCCTGGGGGGTTTGCCACTGAAGCTTTCTTT.